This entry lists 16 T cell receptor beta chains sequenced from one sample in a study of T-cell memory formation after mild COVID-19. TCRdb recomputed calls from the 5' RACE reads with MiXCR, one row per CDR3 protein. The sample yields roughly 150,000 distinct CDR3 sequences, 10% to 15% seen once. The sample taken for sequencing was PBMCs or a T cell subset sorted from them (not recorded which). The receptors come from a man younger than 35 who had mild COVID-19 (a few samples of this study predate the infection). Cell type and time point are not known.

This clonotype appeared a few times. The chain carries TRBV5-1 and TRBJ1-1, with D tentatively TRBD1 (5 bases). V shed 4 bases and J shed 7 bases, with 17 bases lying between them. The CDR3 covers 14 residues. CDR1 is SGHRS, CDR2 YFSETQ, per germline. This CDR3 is CASSGWGGSVEAFF. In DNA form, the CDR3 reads TGCGCCAGCAGCGGGTGGGGGGGAAGCGTTGAAGCTTTCTTT.

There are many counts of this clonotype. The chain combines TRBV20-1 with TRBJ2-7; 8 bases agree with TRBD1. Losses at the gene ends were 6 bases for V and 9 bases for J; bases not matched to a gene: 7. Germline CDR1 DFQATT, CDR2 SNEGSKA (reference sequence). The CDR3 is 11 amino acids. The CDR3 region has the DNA TGCAGTGCCGGACAGGGCCTCGGGCAGTACGTC. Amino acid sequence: CSAGQGLGQYV.

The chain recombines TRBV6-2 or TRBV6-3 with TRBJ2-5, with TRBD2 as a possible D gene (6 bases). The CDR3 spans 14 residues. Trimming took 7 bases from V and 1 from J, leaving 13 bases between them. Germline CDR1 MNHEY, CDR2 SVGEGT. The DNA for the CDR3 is TGTGCCAGCAATCCGGGACTGTTCCAAGAGACCCAGTACTTC. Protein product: CASNPGLFQETQYF.

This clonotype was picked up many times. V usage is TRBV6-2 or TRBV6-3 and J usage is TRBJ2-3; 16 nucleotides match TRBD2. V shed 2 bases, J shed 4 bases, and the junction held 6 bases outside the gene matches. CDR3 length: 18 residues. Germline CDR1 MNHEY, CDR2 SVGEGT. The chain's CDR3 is CASSYLGTSGGAADTQYF. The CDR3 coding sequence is TGTGCCAGCAGTTACCTCGGGACTAGCGGGGGGGCCGCAGATACGCAGTATTTT.

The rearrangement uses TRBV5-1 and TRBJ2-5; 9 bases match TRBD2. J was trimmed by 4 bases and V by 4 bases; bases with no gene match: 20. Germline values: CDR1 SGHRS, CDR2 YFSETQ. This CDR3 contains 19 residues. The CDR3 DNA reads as TGCGCCAGCAGCCGGGGCCTGGCGGGGGGGCCACTATCTCCAGAGACCCAGTACTTC. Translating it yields CASSRGLAGGPLSPETQYF.

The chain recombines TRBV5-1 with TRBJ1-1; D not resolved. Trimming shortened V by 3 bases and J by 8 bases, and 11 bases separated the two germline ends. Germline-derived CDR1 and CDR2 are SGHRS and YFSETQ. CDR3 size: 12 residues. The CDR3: CASSYDSREAFF. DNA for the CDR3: TGCGCCAGCAGCTACGATTCAAGGGAAGCTTTCTTT.

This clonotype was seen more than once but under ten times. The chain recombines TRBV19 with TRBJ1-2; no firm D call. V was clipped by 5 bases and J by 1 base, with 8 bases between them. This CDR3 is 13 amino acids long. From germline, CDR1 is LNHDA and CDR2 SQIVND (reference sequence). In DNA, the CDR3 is TGTGCCAGTAGTTTCGGGAGTAACTATGGCTACACCTTC. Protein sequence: CASSFGSNYGYTF.

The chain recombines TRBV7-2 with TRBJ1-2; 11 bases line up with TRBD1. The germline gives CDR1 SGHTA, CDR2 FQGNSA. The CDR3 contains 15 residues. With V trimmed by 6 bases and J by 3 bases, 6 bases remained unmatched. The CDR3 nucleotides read TGTGCCAGCAGATATCCGGGACAGGGGGACTATGGCTACACCTTC. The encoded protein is CASRYPGQGDYGYTF.

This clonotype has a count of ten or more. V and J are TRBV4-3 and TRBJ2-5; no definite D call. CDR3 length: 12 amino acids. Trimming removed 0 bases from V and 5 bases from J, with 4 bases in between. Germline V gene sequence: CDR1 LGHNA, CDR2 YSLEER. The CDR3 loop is CASSQEGETQYF. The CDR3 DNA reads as TGCGCCAGCAGCCAAGAGGGGGAGACCCAGTACTTC.

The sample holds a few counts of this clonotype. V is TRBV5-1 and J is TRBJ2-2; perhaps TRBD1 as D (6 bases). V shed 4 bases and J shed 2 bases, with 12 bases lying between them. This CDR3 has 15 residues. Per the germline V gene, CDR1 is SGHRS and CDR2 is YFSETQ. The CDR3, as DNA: TGCGCCAGCAGCCTGGGACACGTAAACACCGGGGAGCTGTTTTTT. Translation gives CASSLGHVNTGELFF.

The CDR3 coding sequence is TGCGCCAGCAGCCAGGTCCGGGACGGCCAAGAGACCCAGTACTTC. Protein: CASSQVRDGQETQYF. The V gene is TRBV4-3, the J gene TRBJ2-5, with D possibly being TRBD1 or TRBD2 (5 bases each). V gave up 3 bases and J gave up 1 base, with 12 bases separating them. This CDR3 contains 15 residues. Germline loops: CDR1 LGHNA, CDR2 YSLEER.

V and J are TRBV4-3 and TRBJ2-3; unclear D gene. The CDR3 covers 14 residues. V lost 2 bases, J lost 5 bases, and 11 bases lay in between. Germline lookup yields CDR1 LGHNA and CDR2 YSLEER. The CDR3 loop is CASSQLPTVDTQYF. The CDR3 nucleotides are TGCGCCAGCAGCCAATTGCCCACGGTAGATACGCAGTATTTT.

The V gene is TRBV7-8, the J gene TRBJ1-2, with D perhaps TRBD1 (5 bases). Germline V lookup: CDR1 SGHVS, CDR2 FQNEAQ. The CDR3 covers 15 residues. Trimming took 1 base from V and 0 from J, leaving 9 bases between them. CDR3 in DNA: TGTGCCAGCAGCTTAGGGGGCTGGACTAACTATGGCTACACCTTC. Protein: CASSLGGWTNYGYTF.

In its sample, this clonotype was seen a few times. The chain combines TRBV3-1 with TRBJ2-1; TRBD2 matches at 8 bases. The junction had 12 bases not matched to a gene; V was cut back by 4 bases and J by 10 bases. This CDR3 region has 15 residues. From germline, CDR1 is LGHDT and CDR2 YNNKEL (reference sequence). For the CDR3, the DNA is TGTGCCAGCAGCCCCGGGGGGGCGCGGCCCAGCGAGCAGTTCTTC. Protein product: CASSPGGARPSEQFF.

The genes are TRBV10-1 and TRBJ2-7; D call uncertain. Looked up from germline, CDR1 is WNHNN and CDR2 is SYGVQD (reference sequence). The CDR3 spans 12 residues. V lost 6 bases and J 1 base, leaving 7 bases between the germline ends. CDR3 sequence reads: CASRGRSYEQYF. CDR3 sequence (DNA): TGCGCCAGCAGAGGCAGATCCTACGAGCAGTACTTC.

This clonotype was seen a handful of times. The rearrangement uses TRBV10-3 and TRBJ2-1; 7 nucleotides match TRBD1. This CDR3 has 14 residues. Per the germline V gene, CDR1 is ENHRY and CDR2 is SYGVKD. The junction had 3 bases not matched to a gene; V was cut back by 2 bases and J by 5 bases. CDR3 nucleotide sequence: TGTGCCATCAGTGAGGGGCAGGGGGACAATGAGCAGTTCTTC. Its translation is CAISEGQGDNEQFF.